This T cell receptor beta chain comes out of a study of regulatory T cells in long-lasting Graves disease. Indicated time point: persistent/refractory GD, antithyroid drugs over 5 years with positive TRAb. Extracted PBMC RNA gave rise to the TCR library. Libraries of TCR beta came from iRepertoire HTBI primers plus Arm-PCR of CDR3 regions. TCRdb re-analysed the multiplex PCR reads in MiXCR, keeping a single row per CDR3 protein. The sample consists of around 450,000 distinct CDR3 sequences, 20% to 25% of them appearing once. The germline V gene has CDR1 SGHDT and CDR2 YYEEEE. V lost 4 bases, J lost 6 bases, and 10 bases stayed unmatched. This CDR3 contains 15 residues. This clonotype turned up a few times.

The chain links TRBV5-6 to TRBJ2-7; 10 bases map to TRBD1. This material consisted of peripheral blood mononuclear cells (PBMCs), taken when the disease was refractory, from a patient treated with antithyroid drugs. This clonotype was sampled from a female donor with Graves disease. The CDR3 is CASSLGGTGAAEQYF. CDR3 nucleotide sequence: TGTGCCAGCAGCCTGGGAGGGACAGGGGCAGCCGAGCAGTACTTC.